The 21 T cell receptor beta chains reported below all come from one sample, sequenced in a study of T-cell memory formation after mild COVID-19. TCRdb re-called the 5' RACE reads through MiXCR, storing one row per CDR3 protein. The data contain over 150,000 distinct CDR3 sequences, around 18% of them singletons. Sequencing was done on a sample of PBMCs or a T cell subset sorted from them (not recorded which). These receptors all stem from a man younger than 30 who had mild COVID-19 (a few samples of this study predate the infection). Cell type and time point are not known.

This clonotype was recorded many times. V usage is TRBV20-1 and J usage is TRBJ1-1; 7 bases match TRBD1. With V trimmed by 5 bases and J by 6 bases, 6 bases remained unmatched. This CDR3 region has 12 residues. Looked up from germline, CDR1 is DFQATT and CDR2 is SNEGSKA (reference sequence). CDR3 bases: TGCAGTGCTGGGGACAGTTCTTCTGAAGCTTTCTTT. This encodes CSAGDSSSEAFF.

The rearrangement links TRBV11-1 to TRBJ1-1; TRBD1 matches 8 bases. The CDR3 sequence is 13 residues long. The germline CDR1 and CDR2 sequences are SGHAT and FQDESV (reference sequence). The V and J ends lost 5 bases and 7 bases, in that order; junction bases with no gene match: 6. The CDR3 protein is CASSIRTGGEAFF. The CDR3 DNA follows: TGTGCCAGCAGCATAAGAACAGGGGGTGAAGCTTTCTTT.

The chain employs TRBV7-2 and TRBJ2-7; no definite D call. The CDR3 is 14 residues long. Per germline, CDR1 SGHTA and CDR2 FQGNSA. V shed 2 bases and J shed 4 bases, with 12 bases lying between them. The CDR3, as DNA: TGTGCCAGCAGCTTATCTCTGAATTCTTACGAGCAGTACTTC. Translated: CASSLSLNSYEQYF.

In this sample, this clonotype turned up a few times. V and J are TRBV7-2 and TRBJ1-1, with D possibly TRBD1 on 6 matching bases. Germline-derived CDR1 and CDR2 are SGHTA and FQGNSA. Trimming stripped 5 bases from V and 3 bases from J, with 19 bases between. CDR3 length: 16 amino acids. The CDR3 DNA reads TGTGCCAGCAGCGCGTACAGGGATCTGGGGGACACTGAAGCTTTCTTT. It specifies CASSAYRDLGDTEAFF. Combining the CDR3 with reference TRBV7-2 and TRBJ1-1 gives the whole variable domain GAGVSQSPSNKVTEKGKDVELRCDPISGHTALYWYRQSLGQGLEFLIYFQGNSAPDKSGLPSDRFSAERTGGSVSTLTIQRTQQEDSAVYLCASSAYRDLGDTEAFFGQGTRLTVV.

V and J are TRBV28 and TRBJ2-7; TRBD1 agrees at 8 bases. J gave up 4 bases and V 6 bases, and 5 bases lay outside the gene matches. Germline V CDR1 and CDR2: MDHEN, SYDVKM. The CDR3 has 13 amino acids. Here the CDR3 DNA reads TGTGCCAGCAGCCCCGGGACAGGTTACGAGCAGTACGTC. Translated: CASSPGTGYEQYV.

The rearrangement uses TRBV6-5 and TRBJ1-1; possible D gene TRBD1, 5 bases. Germline V gene sequence: CDR1 MNHEY, CDR2 SVGAGI. The CDR3 totals 15 residues. The V gene lost 6 bases and the J gene lost 1 base, with 15 bases spanning the gap. CDR3 nucleotide sequence: TGTGCCAGCAGCCCCTTTCTGGGGCGGAACACTGAAGCTTTCTTT. Translating gives CASSPFLGRNTEAFF.

The table lists this clonotype with a few counts. The chain links TRBV7-9 to TRBJ2-1, with D perhaps TRBD2 (7 bases). There are 13 residues in the CDR3. The germline gives CDR1 SEHNR, CDR2 FQNEAQ (reference sequence). V was clipped by 2 bases and J by 9 bases, with 11 bases between them. The CDR3 region is CASSLLAGAEQFF. The DNA of the CDR3 is TGTGCCAGCAGCTTACTGGCGGGGGCTGAGCAGTTCTTC.

The chain uses TRBV6-6 and TRBJ2-4, with 12 bases identical to TRBD1. J lost 0 bases, V lost 5 bases, and 11 bases had no gene match. Germline V gene data show CDR1 as MNHNY and CDR2 as SVGAGI (reference sequence). The CDR3 is 19 amino acids. As DNA, the CDR3 is TGTGCCAGCAGTAACCGGGACAGGGGGCTTCTTTTAGCCAAAAACATTCAGTACTTC. Translated, it gives CASSNRDRGLLLAKNIQYF.

This clonotype was detected only a few times. CDR3 coding DNA: TGTGCCAGCAGCCAAGATCAAGCACCGATGTATGGCTACACCTTC. This translates into CASSQDQAPMYGYTF. The chain links TRBV4-2 to TRBJ1-2; D gene ambiguous. V lost 0 bases to trimming and J lost 5 bases, with 13 bases between them. CDR1 and CDR2 (germline): LGHNA, YNFKEQ. CDR3 size: 15 residues.

V and J are TRBV5-8 and TRBJ2-4, with 7 nucleotides matching TRBD1. This CDR3 region has 15 residues. The germline V gene has CDR1 SGHTS and CDR2 YDEGEE. Unmatched junction bases numbered 9, after V lost 0 bases and J lost 9 bases. CDR3 protein: CASSLGGGLYPIQYF. CDR3 DNA sequence: TGTGCCAGCAGCTTGGGAGGGGGCCTTTACCCCATTCAGTACTTC.

The V call is TRBV12-3 or TRBV12-4, the J call TRBJ1-4; the D gene is possibly TRBD1 (5 bases). This CDR3 is built from 14 residues. Between the trimmed V and J ends, which lost 8 bases and 4 bases, there was a span of 14 bases. CDR3 nucleotides: TGTGCCAGCCTCACCGGGACGGGTAATGAAAAACTGTTTTTT. Residues: CASLTGTGNEKLFF.

The chain uses TRBV7-9 and TRBJ1-1; no clear D. V was trimmed by 3 bases and J by 10 bases, leaving 12 bases between them. The V gene's germline CDR1 is SEHNR and CDR2 FQNEAQ (reference sequence). This CDR3 contains 12 residues. CDR3 nucleotides: TGTGCCAGCAGCTTGGGGTCCATGGGAGCTTTCTTT. Amino acid sequence: CASSLGSMGAFF.

The rearrangement links TRBV28 to TRBJ2-6; D may be TRBD2 (7 bases). This CDR3 spans 19 amino acids. The V gene's germline CDR1 is MDHEN and CDR2 SYDVKM. The V end was cut by 6 bases, the J end by 2 bases, with 23 bases between. Here the CDR3 reads CASSTVGGGLSTGANVLTF. The DNA of the CDR3 is TGTGCCAGCAGCACCGTGGGAGGGGGTCTTTCAACTGGGGCCAACGTCCTGACTTTC.

The V gene is TRBV4-3, the J gene TRBJ1-5, with 7 bases that match TRBD1. The CDR3 totals 15 residues. Germline V CDR1 and CDR2: LGHNA, YSLEER. V gave up 3 bases and J gave up 4 bases; unmatched junction bases: 6. As DNA, the CDR3 is TGCGCCAGCAGCCACTACAGGGGTGGTAATCAGCCCCAGCATTTT. Its translation: CASSHYRGGNQPQHF.

This chain joins TRBV18 and TRBJ2-7; a possible D gene is TRBD2 (7 bases). CDR3 length: 14 residues. Germline loops: CDR1 KGHSH, CDR2 LQKENI. The germline V and J ends were trimmed by 6 bases and 0 bases, with 12 bases remaining between them. In DNA, the CDR3 is TGTGCCAGCTCCAGGGGAGGGAGCTCCTACGAGCAGTACGTC. Amino acid sequence: CASSRGGSSYEQYV.

Ten or more counts support this clonotype. The rearrangement joins TRBV7-2 to TRBJ2-3; D is perhaps TRBD2 (5 bases). The CDR3 is 15 residues long. Germline CDR1 SGHTA, CDR2 FQGNSA. The V end was cut by 7 bases, the J end by 2 bases, with 16 bases between. In DNA, the CDR3 is TGTGCCAGCATCAAAATGGCGGGTTTCACAGATACGCAGTATTTT. This translates into CASIKMAGFTDTQYF.

This clonotype was seen only a few times. The chain joins TRBV9 to TRBJ2-3; 10 bases line up with TRBD2. This CDR3 spans 16 amino acids. The junction had 4 bases not matched to a gene; V was cut back by 0 bases and J by 3 bases. Germline CDR1 and CDR2: SGDLS and YYNGEE. As DNA, the CDR3 is TGTGCCAGCAGCGTAGCCCCTAGCGGGGGTACAGATACGCAGTATTTT. Protein product: CASSVAPSGGTDTQYF.

This clonotype was detected only a few times. The rearrangement joins TRBV4-2 to TRBJ1-4; the D is unclear. Germline V gene data show CDR1 as LGHNA and CDR2 as YNFKEQ. The germline V and J ends were trimmed by 4 bases and 5 bases, with 8 bases remaining between them. The CDR3 covers 13 residues. CDR3: CASSRDNNEKLFF. CDR3 bases: TGTGCCAGCAGCCGAGACAACAATGAAAAACTGTTTTTT.

The V gene is TRBV28, the J gene TRBJ1-3; maybe TRBD1 (6 bases). With 3 bases removed from V and 3 bases from J, the gap between germline ends came to 15 bases. The germline V gene has CDR1 MDHEN and CDR2 SYDVKM. The length of the CDR3 is 16 residues. The CDR3 sequence is CASSFPDRFIGNTIYF. CDR3 bases: TGTGCCAGCAGTTTCCCAGACAGGTTTATTGGAAACACCATATATTTT.

This clonotype was detected ten times or more. The chain employs TRBV29-1 and TRBJ1-1; the D is unclear. Germline lookup yields CDR1 SQVTM and CDR2 ANQGSEA. CDR3 size: 10 residues. Trimming stripped 6 bases from V and 1 base from J, with 3 bases between. The chain's CDR3 is CSVTNTEAFF. The CDR3 nucleotides are TGCAGCGTGACGAACACTGAAGCTTTCTTT.

The chain uses TRBV5-1 and TRBJ1-2; D is undetermined. CDR3 length equals 14 residues. The V and J ends lost 4 bases and 8 bases respectively, with 18 bases between them. Germline-derived CDR1 and CDR2 are SGHRS and YFSETQ. The CDR3 nucleotides are TGCGCCAGCAGCCCTTTCCGTCTCGCAGAAGGCTACACCTTC. It yields the protein CASSPFRLAEGYTF.